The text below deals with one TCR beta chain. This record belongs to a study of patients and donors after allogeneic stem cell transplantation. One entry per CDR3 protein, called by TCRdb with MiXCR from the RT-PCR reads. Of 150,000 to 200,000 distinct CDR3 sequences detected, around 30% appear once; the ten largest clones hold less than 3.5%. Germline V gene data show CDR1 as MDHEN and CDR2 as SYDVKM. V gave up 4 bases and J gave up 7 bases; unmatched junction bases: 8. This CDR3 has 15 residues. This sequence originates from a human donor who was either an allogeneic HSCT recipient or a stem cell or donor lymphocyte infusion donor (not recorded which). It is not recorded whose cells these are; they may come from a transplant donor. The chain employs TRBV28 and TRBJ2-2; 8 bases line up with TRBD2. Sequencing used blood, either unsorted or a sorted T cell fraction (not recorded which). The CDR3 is CASSSPTSELGELFF. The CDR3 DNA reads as TGTGCCAGCAGTTCCCCGACTAGCGAGCTCGGGGAGCTGTTTTTT.